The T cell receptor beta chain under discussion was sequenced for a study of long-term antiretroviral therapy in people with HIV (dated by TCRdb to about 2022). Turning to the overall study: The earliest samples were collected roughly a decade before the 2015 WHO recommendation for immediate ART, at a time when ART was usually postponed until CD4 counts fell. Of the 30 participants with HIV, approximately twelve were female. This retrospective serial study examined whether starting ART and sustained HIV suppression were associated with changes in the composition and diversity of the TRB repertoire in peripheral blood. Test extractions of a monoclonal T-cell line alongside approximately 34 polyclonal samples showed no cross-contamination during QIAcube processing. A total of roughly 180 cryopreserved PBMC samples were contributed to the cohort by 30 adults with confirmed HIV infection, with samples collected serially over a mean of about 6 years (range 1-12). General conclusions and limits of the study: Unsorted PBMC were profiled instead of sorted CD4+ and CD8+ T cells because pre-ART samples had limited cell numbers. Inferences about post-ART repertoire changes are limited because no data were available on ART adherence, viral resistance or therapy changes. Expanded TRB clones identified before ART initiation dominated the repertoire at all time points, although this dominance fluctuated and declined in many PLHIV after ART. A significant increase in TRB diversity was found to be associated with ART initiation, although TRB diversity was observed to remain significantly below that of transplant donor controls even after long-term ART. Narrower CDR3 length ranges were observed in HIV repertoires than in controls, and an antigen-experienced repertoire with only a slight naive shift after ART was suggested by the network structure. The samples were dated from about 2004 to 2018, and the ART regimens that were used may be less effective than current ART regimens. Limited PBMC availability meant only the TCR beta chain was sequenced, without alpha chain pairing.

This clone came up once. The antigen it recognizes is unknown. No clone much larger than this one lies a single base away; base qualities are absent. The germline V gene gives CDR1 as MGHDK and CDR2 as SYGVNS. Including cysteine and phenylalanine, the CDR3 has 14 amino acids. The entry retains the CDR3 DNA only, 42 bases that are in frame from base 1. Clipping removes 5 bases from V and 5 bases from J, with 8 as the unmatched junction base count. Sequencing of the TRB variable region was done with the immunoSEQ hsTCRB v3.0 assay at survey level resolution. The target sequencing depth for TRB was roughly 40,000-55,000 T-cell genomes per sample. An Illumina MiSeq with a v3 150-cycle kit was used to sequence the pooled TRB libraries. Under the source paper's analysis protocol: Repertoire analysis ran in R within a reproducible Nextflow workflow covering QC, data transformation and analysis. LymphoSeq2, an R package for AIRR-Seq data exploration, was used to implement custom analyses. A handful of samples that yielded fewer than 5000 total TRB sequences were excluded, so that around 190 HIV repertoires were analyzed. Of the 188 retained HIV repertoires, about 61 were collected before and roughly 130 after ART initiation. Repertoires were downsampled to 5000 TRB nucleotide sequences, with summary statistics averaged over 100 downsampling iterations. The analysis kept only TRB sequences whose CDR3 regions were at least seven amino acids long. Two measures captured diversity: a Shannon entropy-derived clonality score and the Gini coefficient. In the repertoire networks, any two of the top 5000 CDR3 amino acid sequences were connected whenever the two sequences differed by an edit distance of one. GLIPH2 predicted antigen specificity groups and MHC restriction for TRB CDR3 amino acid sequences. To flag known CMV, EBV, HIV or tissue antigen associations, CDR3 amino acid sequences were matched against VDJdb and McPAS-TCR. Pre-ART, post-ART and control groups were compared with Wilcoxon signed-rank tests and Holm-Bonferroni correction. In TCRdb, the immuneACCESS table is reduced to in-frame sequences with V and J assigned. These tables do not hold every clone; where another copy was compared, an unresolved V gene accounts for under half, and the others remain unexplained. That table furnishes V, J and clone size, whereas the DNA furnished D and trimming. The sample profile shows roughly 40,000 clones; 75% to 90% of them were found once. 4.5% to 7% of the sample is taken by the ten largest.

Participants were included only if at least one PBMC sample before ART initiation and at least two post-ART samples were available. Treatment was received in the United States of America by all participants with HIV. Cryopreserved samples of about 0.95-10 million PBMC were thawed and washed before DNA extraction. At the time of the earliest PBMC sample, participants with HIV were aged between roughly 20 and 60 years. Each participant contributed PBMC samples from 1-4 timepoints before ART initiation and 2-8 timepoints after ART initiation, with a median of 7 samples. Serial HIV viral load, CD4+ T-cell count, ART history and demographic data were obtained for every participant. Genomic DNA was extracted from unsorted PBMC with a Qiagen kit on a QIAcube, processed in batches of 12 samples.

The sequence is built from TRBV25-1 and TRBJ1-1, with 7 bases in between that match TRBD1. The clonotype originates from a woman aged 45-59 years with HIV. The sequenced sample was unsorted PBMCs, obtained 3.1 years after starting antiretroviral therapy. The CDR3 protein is CASSPIDRATEAFF. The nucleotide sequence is TGTGCCAGCAGTCCGATCGACAGGGCTACTGAAGCTTTCTTT.